The clone carrying this TCR beta chain came up a few times. The protocol attached unique molecular identifiers to individual cDNA molecules. Using its own MiXCR run on the 5' RACE reads, TCRdb lists one record per CDR3 protein. The sample has about 29,000 distinct CDR3 sequences, 4.5% seen once. The V and J ends lost 6 bases and 5 bases, in that order; junction bases with no gene match: 5. This CDR3 comprises 16 residues. Germline V gene sequence: CDR1 MRHNA, CDR2 SNTAGT. This sample was taken from a study of early T cells in non-severe SARS-CoV-2 infection. Study details: Sequenced material consisted of bulk RNA (from unsorted whole blood), and chains were unpaired.

The sample was whole blood. The clonotype comes from an adult who was a healthcare worker with PCR-confirmed SARS-CoV-2 infection or an uninfected control (not recorded which). The chain employs TRBV6-4 and TRBJ2-2; the match to TRBD2 covers 14 bases. DNA for the CDR3: TGTGCCAGCAGAGGGACTAGCGGGAGTTATACCGGGGAGCTGTTTTTT. Translating it yields CASRGTSGSYTGELFF.